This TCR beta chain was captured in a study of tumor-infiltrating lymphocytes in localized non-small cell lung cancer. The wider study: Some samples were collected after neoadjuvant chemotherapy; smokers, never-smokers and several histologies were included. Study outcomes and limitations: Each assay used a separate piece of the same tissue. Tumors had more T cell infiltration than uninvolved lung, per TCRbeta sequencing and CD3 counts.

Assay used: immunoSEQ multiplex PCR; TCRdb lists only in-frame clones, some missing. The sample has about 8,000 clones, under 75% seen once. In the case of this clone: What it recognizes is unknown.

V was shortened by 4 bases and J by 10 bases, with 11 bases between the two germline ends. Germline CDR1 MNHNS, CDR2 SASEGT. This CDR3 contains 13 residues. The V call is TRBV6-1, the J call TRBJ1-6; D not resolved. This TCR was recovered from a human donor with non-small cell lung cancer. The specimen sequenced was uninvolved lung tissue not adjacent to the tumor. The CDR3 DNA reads TGTGCCAGCAGTGGGGAGCATGCGTCACCCCTCCACTTT. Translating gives CASSGEHASPLHF.